Below are 3 T cell receptor beta chains sequenced from a single sample in a study of monozygotic twins with inflammatory bowel disease. With the 5' RACE reads reprocessed, TCRdb shows one record per CDR3 protein and no DNA. Across around 100,000 distinct CDR3 sequences, the top ten clones capture under 2.5% of the sample. Sequencing input: blood. The receptors stem from a human donor with ulcerative colitis or Crohn's disease, or a healthy co-twin of an affected twin (not recorded which).

The J gene is TRBJ2-1, the V gene TRBV20-1; TCRdb designates TRBD2, a call that cannot be tested without DNA. The CDR3 has 13 amino acids. Germline assignment: CDR1 DFQATT and CDR2 SNEGSKA (reference sequence). This CDR3 reads CSARTSGSDEQFF.

The rearrangement uses TRBV12-3 or TRBV12-4 and TRBJ1-2; checking the TCRdb D call of TRBD1 is not possible without DNA. This CDR3 is 15 amino acids long. The CDR3 protein is CASRDIRGRNYGYTF.

J is TRBJ2-7 and V is TRBV7-3; TCRdb's D gene call, TRBD1, goes unchecked for lack of DNA. Germline CDR1 reads SGHTA; CDR2 reads FQGTGA. This CDR3 is built from 13 residues. CDR3 protein: CASSPGQVYEQYF.